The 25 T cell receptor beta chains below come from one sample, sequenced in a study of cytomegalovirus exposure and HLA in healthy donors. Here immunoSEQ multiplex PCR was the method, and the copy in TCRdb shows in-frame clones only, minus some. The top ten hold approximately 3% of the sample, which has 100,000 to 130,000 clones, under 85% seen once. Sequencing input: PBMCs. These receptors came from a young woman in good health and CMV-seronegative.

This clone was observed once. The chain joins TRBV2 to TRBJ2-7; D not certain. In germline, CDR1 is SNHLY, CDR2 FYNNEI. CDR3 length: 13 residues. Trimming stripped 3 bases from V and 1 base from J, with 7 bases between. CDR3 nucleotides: TGTGCCAGCAGTGATGGCTTTTCCTACGAGCAGTACTTC. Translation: CASSDGFSYEQYF.

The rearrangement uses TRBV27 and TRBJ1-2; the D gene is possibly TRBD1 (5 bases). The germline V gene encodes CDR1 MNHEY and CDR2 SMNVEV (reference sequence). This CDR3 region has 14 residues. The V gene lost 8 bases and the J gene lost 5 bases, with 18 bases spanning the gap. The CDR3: CASGPRGSGYGYTF. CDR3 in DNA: TGTGCCAGCGGTCCACGGGGGTCAGGTTATGGCTACACCTTC.

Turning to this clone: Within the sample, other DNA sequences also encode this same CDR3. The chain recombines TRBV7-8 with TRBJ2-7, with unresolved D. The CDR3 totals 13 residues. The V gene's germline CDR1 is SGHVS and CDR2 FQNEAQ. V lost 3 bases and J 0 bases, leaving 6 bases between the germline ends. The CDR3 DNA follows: TGTGCCAGCAGCTTGATCAGCTCCTACGAGCAGTACTTC. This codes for CASSLISSYEQYF.

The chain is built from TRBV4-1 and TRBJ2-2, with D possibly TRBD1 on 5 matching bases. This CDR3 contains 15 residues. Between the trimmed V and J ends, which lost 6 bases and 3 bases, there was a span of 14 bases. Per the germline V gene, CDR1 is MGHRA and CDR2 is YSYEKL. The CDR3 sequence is CASRSKIGDTGELFF. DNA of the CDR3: TGCGCCAGCAGAAGCAAGATAGGGGACACCGGGGAGCTGTTTTTT.

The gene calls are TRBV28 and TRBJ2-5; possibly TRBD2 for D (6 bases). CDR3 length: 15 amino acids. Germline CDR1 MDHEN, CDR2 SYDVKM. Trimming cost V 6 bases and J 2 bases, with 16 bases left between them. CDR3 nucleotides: TGTGCCAGCAGACGCCCTCGGGGGATACAAGAGACCCAGTACTTC. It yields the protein CASRRPRGIQETQYF.

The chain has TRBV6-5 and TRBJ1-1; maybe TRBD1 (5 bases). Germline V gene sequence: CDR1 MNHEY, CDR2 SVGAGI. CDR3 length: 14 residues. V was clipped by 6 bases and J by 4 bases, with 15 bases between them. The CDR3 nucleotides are TGTGCCAGCAGCCCGGGGGGAGAAGGCACTGAAGCTTTCTTT. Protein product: CASSPGGEGTEAFF.

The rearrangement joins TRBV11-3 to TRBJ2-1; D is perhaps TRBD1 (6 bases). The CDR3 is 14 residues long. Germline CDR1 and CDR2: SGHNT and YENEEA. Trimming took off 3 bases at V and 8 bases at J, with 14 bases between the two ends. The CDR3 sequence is CASSFRDTYDEQFF. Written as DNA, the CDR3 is TGTGCCAGCAGCTTTCGGGACACTTACGATGAGCAGTTCTTC.

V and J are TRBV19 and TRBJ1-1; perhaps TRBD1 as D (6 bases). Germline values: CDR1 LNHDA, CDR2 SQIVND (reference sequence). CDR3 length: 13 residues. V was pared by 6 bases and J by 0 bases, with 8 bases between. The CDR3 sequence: CASRRGMNTEAFF. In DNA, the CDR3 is TGTGCCAGTAGGAGGGGGATGAACACTGAAGCTTTCTTT.

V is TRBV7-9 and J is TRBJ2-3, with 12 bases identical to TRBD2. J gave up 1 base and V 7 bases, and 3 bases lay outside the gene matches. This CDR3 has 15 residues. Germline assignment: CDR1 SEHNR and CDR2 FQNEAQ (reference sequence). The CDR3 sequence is CASTWTSGGTDTQYF. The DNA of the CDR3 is TGTGCCAGCACCTGGACTAGCGGGGGCACAGATACGCAGTATTTT.

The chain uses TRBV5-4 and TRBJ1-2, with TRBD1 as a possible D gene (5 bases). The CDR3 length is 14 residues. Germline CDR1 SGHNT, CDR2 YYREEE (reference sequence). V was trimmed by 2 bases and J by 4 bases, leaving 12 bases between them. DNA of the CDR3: TGTGCCAGCAGCTTAACAGGAATGTTCTATGGCTACACCTTC. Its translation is CASSLTGMFYGYTF.

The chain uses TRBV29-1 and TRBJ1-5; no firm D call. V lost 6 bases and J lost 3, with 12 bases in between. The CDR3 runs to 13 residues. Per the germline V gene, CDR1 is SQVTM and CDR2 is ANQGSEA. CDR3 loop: CSVAGRINQPQHF. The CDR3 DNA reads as TGCAGCGTCGCGGGCAGAATCAATCAGCCCCAGCATTTT. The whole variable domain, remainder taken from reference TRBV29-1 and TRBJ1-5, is SAVISQKPSRDICQRGTSLTIQCQVDSQVTMMFWYRQQPGQSLTLIATANQGSEATYESGFVIDKFPISRPNLTFSTLTVSNMSPEDSSIYLCSVAGRINQPQHFGDGTRLSIL.

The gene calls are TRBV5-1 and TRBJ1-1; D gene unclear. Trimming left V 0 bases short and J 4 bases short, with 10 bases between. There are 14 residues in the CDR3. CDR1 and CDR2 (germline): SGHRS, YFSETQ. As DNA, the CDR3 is TGCGCCAGCAGCTTGGGGCAGGTCCCCACTGAAGCTTTCTTT. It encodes CASSLGQVPTEAFF.

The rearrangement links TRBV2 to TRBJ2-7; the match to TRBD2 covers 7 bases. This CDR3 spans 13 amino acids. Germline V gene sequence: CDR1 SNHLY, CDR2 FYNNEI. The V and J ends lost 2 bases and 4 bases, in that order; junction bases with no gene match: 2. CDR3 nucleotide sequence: TGTGCCAGCAGTGAACGGGGGGATTACGAGCAGTACTTC. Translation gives CASSERGDYEQYF.

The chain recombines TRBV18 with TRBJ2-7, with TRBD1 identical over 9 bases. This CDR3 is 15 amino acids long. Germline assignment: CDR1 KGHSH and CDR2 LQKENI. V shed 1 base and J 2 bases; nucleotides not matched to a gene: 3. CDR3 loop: CASSPQGTGPYEQYF. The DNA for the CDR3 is TGTGCCAGCTCACCACAGGGGACAGGGCCCTACGAGCAGTACTTC.

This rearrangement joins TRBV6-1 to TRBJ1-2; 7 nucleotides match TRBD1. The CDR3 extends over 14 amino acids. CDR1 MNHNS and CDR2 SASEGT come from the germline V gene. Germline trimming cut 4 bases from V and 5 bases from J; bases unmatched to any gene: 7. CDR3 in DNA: TGTGCCAGCAGTGGGTACAGGGGATCATATGGCTACACCTTC. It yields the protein CASSGYRGSYGYTF.

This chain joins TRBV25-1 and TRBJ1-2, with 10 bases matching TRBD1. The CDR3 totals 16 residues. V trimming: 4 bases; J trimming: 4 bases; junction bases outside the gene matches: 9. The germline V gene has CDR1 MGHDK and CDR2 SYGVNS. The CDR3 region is CASSGPGTGDAYGYTF. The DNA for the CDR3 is TGTGCCAGCAGTGGCCCTGGGACAGGGGATGCCTATGGCTACACCTTC.

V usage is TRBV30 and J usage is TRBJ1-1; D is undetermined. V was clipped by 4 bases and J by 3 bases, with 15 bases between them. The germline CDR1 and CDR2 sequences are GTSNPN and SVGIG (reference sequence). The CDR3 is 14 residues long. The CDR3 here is CAWISIIRDTEAFF. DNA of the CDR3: TGTGCCTGGATTTCCATCATTCGGGACACTGAAGCTTTCTTT.

The DNA of the CDR3 is TGTGCCAGCAGTTATCTGCGGGGGGTGTCCGGGGAGCTGTTTTTT. Protein: CASSYLRGVSGELFF. The J gene is TRBJ2-2, the V gene TRBV6-5; 8 nucleotides align to TRBD2. There are 15 residues in the CDR3. Germline V CDR1 and CDR2: MNHEY, SVGAGI. V lost 3 bases and J lost 6; bases outside the gene matches: 6.

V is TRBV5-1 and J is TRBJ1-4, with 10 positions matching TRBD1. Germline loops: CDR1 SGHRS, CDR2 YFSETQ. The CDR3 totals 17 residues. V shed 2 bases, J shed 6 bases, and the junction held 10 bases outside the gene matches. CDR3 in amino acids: CASSLSPSGTGDEKLFF. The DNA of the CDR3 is TGCGCCAGCAGCTTATCCCCTTCCGGGACAGGGGATGAAAAACTGTTTTTT. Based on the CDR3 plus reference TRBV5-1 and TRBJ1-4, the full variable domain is KAGVTQTPRYLIKTRGQQVTLSCSPISGHRSVSWYQQTPGQGLQFLFEYFSETQRNKGNFPGRFSGRQFSNSRSEMNVSTLELGDSALYLCASSLSPSGTGDEKLFFGSGTQLSVL.

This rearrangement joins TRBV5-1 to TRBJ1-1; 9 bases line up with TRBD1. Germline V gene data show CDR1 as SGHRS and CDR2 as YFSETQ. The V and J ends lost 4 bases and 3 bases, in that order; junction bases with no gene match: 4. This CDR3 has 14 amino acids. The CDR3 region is CASSRWTGDTEAFF. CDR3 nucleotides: TGCGCCAGCAGCAGGTGGACAGGGGACACTGAAGCTTTCTTT.

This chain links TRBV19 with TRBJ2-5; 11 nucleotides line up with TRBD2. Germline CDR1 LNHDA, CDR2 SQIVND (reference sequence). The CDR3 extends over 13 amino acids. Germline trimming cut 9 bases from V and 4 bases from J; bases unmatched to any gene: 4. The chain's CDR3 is CARLAGGRETQYF. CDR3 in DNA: TGTGCCAGGCTAGCGGGGGGCAGAGAGACCCAGTACTTC.

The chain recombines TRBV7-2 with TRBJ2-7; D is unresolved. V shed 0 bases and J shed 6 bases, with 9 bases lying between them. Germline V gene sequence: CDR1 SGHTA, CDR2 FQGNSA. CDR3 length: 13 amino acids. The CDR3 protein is CASSLAAASEQYF. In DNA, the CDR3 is TGTGCCAGCAGCTTAGCAGCAGCGAGCGAGCAGTACTTC.

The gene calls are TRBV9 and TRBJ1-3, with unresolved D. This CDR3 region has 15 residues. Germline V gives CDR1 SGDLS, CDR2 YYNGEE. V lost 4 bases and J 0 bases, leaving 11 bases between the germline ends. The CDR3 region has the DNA TGTGCCAGCAGCACCCAGGTTAGCTCTGGAAACACCATATATTTT. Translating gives CASSTQVSSGNTIYF.

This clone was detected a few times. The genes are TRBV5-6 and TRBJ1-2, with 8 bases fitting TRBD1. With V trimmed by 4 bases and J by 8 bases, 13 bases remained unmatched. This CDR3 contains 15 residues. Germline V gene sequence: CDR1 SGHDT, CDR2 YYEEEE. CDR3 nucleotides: TGTGCCAGCAGCACTCGGACAGGGAAGGGCTTCGGCTACACCTTC. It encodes CASSTRTGKGFGYTF.

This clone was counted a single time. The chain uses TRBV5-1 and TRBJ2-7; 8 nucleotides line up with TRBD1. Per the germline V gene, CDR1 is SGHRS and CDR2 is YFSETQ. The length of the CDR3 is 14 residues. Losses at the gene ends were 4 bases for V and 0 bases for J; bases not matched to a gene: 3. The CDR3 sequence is CASSPGGSSYEQYF. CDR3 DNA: TGCGCCAGCAGCCCAGGGGGCAGCTCCTACGAGCAGTACTTC. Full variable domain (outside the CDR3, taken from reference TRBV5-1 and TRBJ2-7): KAGVTQTPRYLIKTRGQQVTLSCSPISGHRSVSWYQQTPGQGLQFLFEYFSETQRNKGNFPGRFSGRQFSNSRSEMNVSTLELGDSALYLCASSPGGSSYEQYFGPGTRLTVT.